Detailed here is one TCR beta chain. Its antigen is as yet unknown. The sample belongs to a study of shared clonotypes between healthy human individuals. The overall study: Donors consisted of a couple of women and a few men between 18 and 49. General observations from the study: Around 5% was the fraction of naive CD4 clonotypes found shared across several donors.

After removal of 5 bases from V and 6 bases from J, the junction contained 12 bases not matched to a gene. The CDR3 length is 16 residues. Germline CDR1 is SGHTA and CDR2 is FQGNSA. Per the original data handling: Filtering differed since immunoSEQ provided only junctions, with no quality scores. Sequencing used immunoSEQ multiplex PCR; TCRdb keeps in-frame clones, though not all of them. V and J calls and clone size are copied from that table; D and trimming were computed from the DNA. The sample consists of about 980,000 clones, approximately 80% of them appearing once. The chain employs TRBV7-2 and TRBJ2-1, with 8 bases aligning to TRBD2. The sequence was obtained from a man aged 18 to 29 in good health. The specimen was memory CD4+ T cells sorted from blood. Sample subset: CD45RA-negative fraction. CDR3 loop: CASSHIAGLITNEQFF. In DNA, the CDR3 is TGTGCCAGCAGCCACATAGCGGGACTAATTACCAATGAGCAGTTCTTC.